This TCR beta chain was sequenced in a study of blood T cell repertoires in COVID-19. Turning to the study itself: Sources were T cells, B-cell-depleted T cells, or PBMCs; the material itself was cDNA or gDNA.

As handled by the study authors: For nucleated cells, counts were estimated from reference gene primer amplification. Sequencing used immunoSEQ multiplex PCR; TCRdb keeps in-frame clones, though not all of them. The V and J calls and clone size come from that table; D and trimming were worked out from the DNA. Of 52,000 or so clones in the sample, more than 90% are singletons; the top ten hold 3.5% to 5%. This CDR3 is built from 14 residues. The germline V gene has CDR1 SGHNT and CDR2 YENEEA. The V segment lost 5 bases and the J segment 2 bases; nucleotides outside the gene matches: 5. The sample taken for sequencing was peripheral blood. The sequence was collected from a man aged 45-60 years with acute or convalescent COVID-19. The chain employs TRBV11-3 and TRBJ2-7; 8 bases line up with TRBD1. The CDR3 nucleotides are TGTGCCAGCAGCGGAGTACAGGGGGCCTACGAGCAGTACTTC. Its translation is CASSGVQGAYEQYF.